A single sample gave rise to the 6 T cell receptor beta chains below, sequenced in a study of CD4 T cells in relation to SARS-CoV-2 and coronaviruses. Assay used: immunoSEQ multiplex PCR; TCRdb lists only in-frame clones, some missing. The sample comprises 15,000 to 18,000 clones, roughly 72% of which are singletons, and 20% to 30% rests with the top ten. Before the COVID-19 pandemic, during about 2011-2019, CD4+ T cells were taken from unexposed donors. CD4+ T cells were isolated from the cells after more than 8 days of culture. Antigens of these TCRs are unknown. Sequencing used CD4+ T cells from PBMCs, cultured in vitro. The receptors shown here come from a human donor in good health.

This sequence joins TRBV28 and TRBJ1-4; 7 bases align to TRBD1. The CDR3 extends over 14 amino acids. The V gene's germline CDR1 is MDHEN and CDR2 SYDVKM. V lost 7 bases and J lost 4; bases outside the gene matches: 6. The CDR3 sequence is CASISGGGNEKLFF. The CDR3 DNA is TGTGCCAGCATCTCAGGGGGGGGTAATGAAAAACTGTTTTTT.

J is TRBJ2-7 and V is TRBV3-1 (or the pseudogene TRBV3-2); no reliable D call. The germline CDR1 and CDR2 sequences are LGHDT and YNNKEL (reference sequence). CDR3 size: 15 residues. Trimming stripped 0 bases from V and 3 bases from J, with 12 bases between. Here the CDR3 reads CASSQDIIRVYEQYF. The CDR3 DNA reads TGTGCCAGCAGCCAAGATATTATAAGGGTCTACGAGCAGTACTTC.

A few counts support this clone. The chain links TRBV4-2 to TRBJ1-3; no clear D gene. V dropped 4 bases and J dropped 2 bases, with 15 bases sitting between them. The CDR3 is 16 amino acids. From germline, CDR1 is LGHNA and CDR2 YNFKEQ. The CDR3 DNA reads as TGTGCCAGCAGCCGTCGGTCAAGGGCCGCTGGAAACACCATATATTTT. This translates into CASSRRSRAAGNTIYF.

V gene TRBV3-1 (or the pseudogene TRBV3-2) combines with J gene TRBJ2-1, with 11 bases fitting TRBD2. The CDR3 runs to 15 residues. Germline trimming cut 1 base from V and 9 bases from J; bases unmatched to any gene: 5. CDR1 is LGHDT, CDR2 YNNKEL, per germline (reference sequence). As DNA, the CDR3 is TGTGCCAGCAGCCAAGTCCTAGCGGGAGGTGGTGAGCAGTTCTTC. Its protein product is CASSQVLAGGGEQFF.

This chain uses TRBV7-2 with TRBJ2-1, with 8 bases that match TRBD2. The CDR3 extends over 16 amino acids. CDR1 SGHTA and CDR2 FQGNSA come from the germline V gene. V trimming: 3 bases; J trimming: 6 bases; junction bases outside the gene matches: 10. The chain's CDR3 is CASSLSGSSGFNEQFF. CDR3 nucleotides: TGTGCCAGCAGCTTGTCCGGGTCTAGCGGGTTCAATGAGCAGTTCTTC. The variable domain in full, completed from reference TRBV7-2 and TRBJ2-1, reads GAGVSQSPSNKVTEKGKDVELRCDPISGHTALYWYRQSLGQGLEFLIYFQGNSAPDKSGLPSDRFSAERTGGSVSTLTIQRTQQEDSAVYLCASSLSGSSGFNEQFFGPGTRLTVL.

The chain carries TRBV5-4 and TRBJ2-1; the D is unclear. Trimming left V 0 bases short and J 6 bases short, with 4 bases between. In germline, CDR1 is SGHNT, CDR2 YYREEE (reference sequence). There are 12 residues in the CDR3. CDR3 DNA: TGTGCCAGCAGCTTGGACACCAATGAGCAGTTCTTC. It yields the protein CASSLDTNEQFF.